The 14 T cell receptor beta chains below come from one sample, sequenced in a study of blood T cell repertoires in COVID-19. The repertoire was sequenced with immunoSEQ multiplex PCR; TCRdb's copy has only in-frame clones and lacks some. The sample lists over 120,000 clones; approximately 89% were seen once. The sample was peripheral blood. All receptors derive from a human donor in a cohort sampled during active COVID-19.

V usage is TRBV4-1 and J usage is TRBJ2-4; D is perhaps TRBD2 (6 bases). Germline CDR1 MGHRA, CDR2 YSYEKL. Trimming removed 0 bases from V and 6 bases from J, with 9 bases in between. This CDR3 spans 14 amino acids. In DNA, the CDR3 is TGCGCCAGCAGCCAAGATGGGGGAGGAAACATTCAGTACTTC. It translates to CASSQDGGGNIQYF.

This rearrangement joins TRBV4-1 to TRBJ2-1; possibly TRBD2 for D (5 bases). Germline CDR1 reads MGHRA; CDR2 reads YSYEKL. Trimming took 5 bases from V and 0 from J, leaving 8 bases between them. The CDR3 is made up of 14 amino acids. CDR3 region: CASSVGSSYNEQFF. CDR3 sequence (DNA): TGCGCCAGCAGCGTGGGGAGCTCCTACAATGAGCAGTTCTTC.

The chain recombines TRBV3-1 (or the pseudogene TRBV3-2) with TRBJ1-3; D might be TRBD1 (5 bases). Germline V CDR1 and CDR2: LGHDT, YNNKEL (reference sequence). There are 14 residues in the CDR3. The V end was cut by 1 base, the J end by 4 bases, with 8 bases between. In DNA, the CDR3 is TGTGCCAGCAGCCAAGTTGGGGCCGGAAACACCATATATTTT. Its translation is CASSQVGAGNTIYF.

The gene calls are TRBV7-3 and TRBJ1-4, with D possibly being TRBD1 (5 bases). This CDR3 region has 17 residues. Germline V CDR1 and CDR2: SGHTA, FQGTGA. The germline V and J ends were trimmed by 1 base and 7 bases, with 19 bases remaining between them. DNA for the CDR3: TGTGCCAGCAGCTTAATGCCTCGGATCAAAAGGGGTGAAAAACTGTTTTTT. It is translated as CASSLMPRIKRGEKLFF. Full variable domain (outside the CDR3, taken from reference TRBV7-3 and TRBJ1-4): GAGVSQTPSNKVTEKGKYVELRCDPISGHTALYWYRQSLGQGPEFLIYFQGTGAADDSGLPNDRFFAVRPEGSVSTLKIQRTERGDSAVYLCASSLMPRIKRGEKLFFGSGTQLSVL.

This chain links TRBV2 with TRBJ2-1; 9 bases fit TRBD2. V dropped 4 bases and J dropped 5; count of bases not matched to a gene: 6. CDR3 length: 15 amino acids. CDR1 SNHLY and CDR2 FYNNEI come from the germline V gene. CDR3 DNA: TGTGCCAGCAGTGTGGCTAGCGGGGCTCACAATGAGCAGTTCTTC. As protein: CASSVASGAHNEQFF.

This clone appeared once. The chain has TRBV7-9 and TRBJ2-4; 8 nucleotides agree with TRBD1. Germline V CDR1 and CDR2: SEHNR, FQNEAQ (reference sequence). The CDR3 runs to 15 residues. Trimming cost V 6 bases and J 5 bases; bases outside gene matches: 9. CDR3 in amino acids: CASSSYGTGQNIQYF. In nucleotides, the CDR3 is TGTGCCAGCAGTTCCTACGGGACAGGACAAAACATTCAGTACTTC.

J is TRBJ1-3 and V is TRBV3-1 (or the pseudogene TRBV3-2), with D tentatively TRBD1 (6 bases). Between the trimmed V and J ends, which lost 0 bases and 4 bases, there was a span of 22 bases. Germline loops: CDR1 LGHDT, CDR2 YNNKEL (reference sequence). The CDR3 length is 19 residues. DNA for the CDR3: TGTGCCAGCAGCCAAGAACCCGTCCCGACAGGCCTATTAGGAAACACCATATATTTT. Translating it yields CASSQEPVPTGLLGNTIYF.

This sequence joins TRBV3-1 (or the pseudogene TRBV3-2) and TRBJ2-3; TRBD1 might be the D (6 bases). This CDR3 contains 14 residues. Germline CDR1 is LGHDT and CDR2 is YNNKEL (reference sequence). The ends were cut back, 4 bases at V and 8 bases at J, with 16 bases in the middle. The CDR3 DNA reads TGTGCCAGCAGCCCCCTACGGACAGTTGTTACGCAGTATTTT. It is translated as CASSPLRTVVTQYF.

There are a few counts of this clone. V is TRBV25-1 and J is TRBJ2-2; TRBD1 is a possible D gene (5 bases). Trimming left V 6 bases short and J 3 bases short, with 5 bases between. The CDR3 is made up of 12 amino acids. Per germline, CDR1 MGHDK and CDR2 SYGVNS. CDR3 sequence reads: CASRGDTGELFF. The CDR3 DNA is TGTGCCAGCAGAGGGGACACCGGGGAGCTGTTTTTT.

The V and J genes are TRBV2 and TRBJ2-3; D perhaps matches TRBD2 (6 bases). In germline, CDR1 is SNHLY, CDR2 FYNNEI. The CDR3 has 14 amino acids. The V gene lost 4 bases and the J gene lost 6 bases, with 14 bases spanning the gap. For the CDR3, the DNA is TGTGCCAGCAGTGTCACGGGGAGGTGGGATACGCAGTATTTT. This gives the protein CASSVTGRWDTQYF.

The chain is built from TRBV6-5 and TRBJ2-7, with a weak D call TRBD1 (5 bases). The CDR3 has 15 residues. Germline V gives CDR1 MNHEY, CDR2 SVGAGI. The ends were cut back, 6 bases at V and 0 bases at J, with 15 bases in the middle. The CDR3, as DNA: TGTGCCAGCAGAAGGAAGACAGCTGCCTCCTACGAGCAGTACTTC. Translation gives CASRRKTAASYEQYF.

The chain is built from TRBV4-1 and TRBJ2-1; D gene ambiguous. The CDR3 sequence is 11 residues long. Trimming took 4 bases from V and 7 from J, leaving 5 bases between them. CDR1 is MGHRA and CDR2 is YSYEKL in the germline V gene. For the CDR3, the DNA is TGCGCCAGCAGCCGAGGAAATGAGCAGTTCTTC. Residues: CASSRGNEQFF.

The J gene is TRBJ2-7, the V gene TRBV18, with 8 positions matching TRBD1. V was clipped by 4 bases and J by 3 bases; unmatched bases: 5. The length of the CDR3 is 14 residues. Germline V gene lookup returns CDR1 KGHSH and CDR2 LQKENI. Here the CDR3 DNA reads TGTGCCAGCTCACGAGGGACAGGTAGCTACGAGCAGTACTTC. It codes for CASSRGTGSYEQYF.

Only one count was recorded for this clone. The chain employs TRBV6-6 and TRBJ1-4, with unresolved D. The CDR3 totals 15 residues. Germline CDR1 reads MNHNY; CDR2 reads SVGAGI (reference sequence). V was shortened by 4 bases and J by 8 bases, with 17 bases between the two germline ends. For the CDR3, the DNA is TGTGCCAGCAGTTCGGCCCTCGGGGATTGGGAAAAACTGTTTTTT. It yields the protein CASSSALGDWEKLFF.